The text below deals with one T cell receptor (beta chain). It lacks a known antigen. Per-base quality was not reported, and no clone a single base away is much larger than it. Multiplex touch-down PCR with a mixed TRB-A/B primer pool was used to amplify rearranged TRB sequences covering the V, D and J segments. Illumina adapters and sample indices were attached to the amplicons through two consecutive PCR reactions run with Phusion HS II polymerase. Amplicons were gel-purified with the NucleoSpin Gel and PCR Clean-up kit, then checked with Qubit and an Agilent 2100 Bioanalyzer. Libraries were sequenced on an Illumina MiSeq using 600-cycle, single-indexed, paired-end runs. In the original analysis: MiXCR versions 2.12 and 3.0.5 were used to process TRB sequences. Each unique CDR3 nucleotide sequence counted as one clone, and only productive sequences with at least two reads were retained. The repertoire metrics were Shannon diversity, evenness, clonality (calculated as one minus evenness), and diversity profiles parameterized by alpha from 0 to 5. The IGoR algorithm was used to calculate generation probabilities for clones in the paired samples taken before and after chemotherapy. In TCRdb, the public reads were trimmed at Q25 with fastp and aligned with MiXCR, with productive beta chains retained. CDR3 protein sequences are deduplicated, and each keeps its most common genes and DNA. TCRdb's processing, not the authors' own work, is the source of the V and J calls. The sample table records around 11,000 distinct CDR3 sequences; under 45% of these occur just once. Jointly, the top ten make up roughly 1.5% of the sample.

The CDR3 spans 16 residues, from the cysteine through the phenylalanine. Only CDR3 DNA remains: 48 bases, in frame from the first base. Looking up the germline V gene (reference sequence) yields CDR1 LNHNV and CDR2 YYDKDF. Trimming accounts for 0 bases at V and 4 bases at J, while the number of junction bases matched to no gene is 3. This entry belongs to a study of T cell repertoires in aging, cancer and after chemotherapy (dated by TCRdb to between 2018 and 2021). With regard to the full study: Donors spanned six age groups from 30 or younger to 70 or older, with at least three individuals per group. Healthy donor control TCR repertoires were recorded over several months to years and showed clear clonal overlap across re-sampling. Roughly 9.6 million TCR reads were contained in the full dataset. The study profiled peripheral blood TCR beta repertoires from healthy donors and cancer patients to examine immunoaging and T cell reconstitution after chemotherapy. The cohort comprised 220 or so cancer patients, over 90 with hematological and over 110 with solid cancers, plus 95 healthy donors as a reference group.

The paper's findings and limits, for the study overall: It was noted by the authors that conclusions about immunological memory after chemotherapy cannot be drawn from the repertoire data. Compared with age-matched healthy donors, untreated patients with hematological or solid cancers had significantly lower TCR diversity and higher clonality in blood. In both cancer cohorts, median generation probability rose over the chemotherapy interval, which suggests that the repertoire was reconstituted through rebound thymic output. In healthy donors, the decline in TCR diversity with age was mainly due to loss of richness, whereas in cancer patients loss of evenness also played a role.

TCR beta rearrangements were amplified from genomic DNA isolated from peripheral blood, not from sorted cells or RNA. The source material was blood. The chain is made from TRBV15 and TRBJ1-5, with 10 bases aligning to TRBD1. The source of this sequence is a human donor in good health. The CDR3: CATSRDGDRGNQPQHF. The bases are TGTGCCACCAGCAGAGATGGGGACAGGGGAAATCAGCCCCAGCATTTT.